This T cell receptor (beta chain) was documented in a study of regulatory T cells in long-lasting Graves disease. Regarding time point: newly diagnosed GD, antithyroid drugs for less than 3 months. Scientists built the TCR library using RNA that was extracted from PBMCs. This CDR3 contains 13 residues. CDR1 and CDR2 (germline): LGHNA, YNFKEQ. Trimming pared 4 bases from V and 7 bases from J, leaving 10 bases between. Relying on iRepertoire HTBI primers and Arm-PCR of CDR3 regions, the team built TCR beta libraries. Using its own MiXCR run on the multiplex PCR reads, TCRdb lists one record per CDR3 protein. The sample lists around 470,000 distinct CDR3 sequences; approximately 15% were seen once. In addition, the sample was reused for a study of T cells in Graves' hyperthyroidism and ophthalmopathy.

The sequencing here drew on peripheral blood mononuclear cells (PBMCs), taken at new diagnosis, from a patient treated with antithyroid drugs. The chain joins TRBV4-2 to TRBJ2-2, with a weak D call TRBD2 (5 bases). The TCR sequence derives from a woman aged 45 to 65 with Graves disease. CDR3 coding DNA: TGTGCCAGCAGCCTTGGACTTTTCGGGGAGCTGTTTTTT. Translating gives CASSLGLFGELFF.